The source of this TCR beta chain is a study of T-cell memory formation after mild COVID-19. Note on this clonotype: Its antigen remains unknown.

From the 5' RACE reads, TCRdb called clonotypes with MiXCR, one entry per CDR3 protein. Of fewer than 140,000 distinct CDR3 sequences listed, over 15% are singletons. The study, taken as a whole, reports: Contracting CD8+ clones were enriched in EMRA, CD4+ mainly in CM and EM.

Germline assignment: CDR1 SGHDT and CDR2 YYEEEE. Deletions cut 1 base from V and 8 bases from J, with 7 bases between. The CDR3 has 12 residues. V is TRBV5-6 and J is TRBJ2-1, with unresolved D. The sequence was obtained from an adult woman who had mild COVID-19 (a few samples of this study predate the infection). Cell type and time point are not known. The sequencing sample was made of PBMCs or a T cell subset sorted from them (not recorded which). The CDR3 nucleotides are TGTGCCAGCAGCTTGAGTACGGATGAGCAGTTCTTC. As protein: CASSLSTDEQFF. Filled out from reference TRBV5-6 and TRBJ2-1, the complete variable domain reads DAGVTQSPTHLIKTRGQQVTLRCSPKSGHDTVSWYQQALGQGPQFIFQYYEEEERQRGNFPDRFSGHQFPNYSSELNVNALLLGDSALYLCASSLSTDEQFFGPGTRLTVL.